One sample yielded the 23 T cell receptor beta chains listed below, sequenced in a study of a mutant IDH1 vaccine in newly diagnosed glioma. These receptors are not linked to any known antigen. Clones were sequenced by immunoSEQ multiplex PCR, and TCRdb holds only the in-frame ones, with some missing. This table has tens of thousands of clones, around 82% appearing once. This sample's time point: week 35, safety follow-up. Every vaccine dose comprised 300 ug of mutant IDH1 20-mer peptide plus topical imiquimod. The specimen was PBMCs, collected from a glioma patient whose treatment included an IDH1 peptide vaccine. These receptors all come from a man aged 18 to 35 with glioma.

This clone has more than one count but fewer than ten. CDR3 residues: CASSGDTGELFF. The CDR3 bases are TGTGCCAGCAGCGGGGACACCGGGGAGCTGTTTTTT. The genes are TRBV7-2 and TRBJ2-2; D is unclear. The length of the CDR3 is 12 residues. Trimming stripped 5 bases from V and 3 bases from J, with 4 bases between. Germline-derived CDR1 and CDR2 are SGHTA and FQGNSA.

The chain combines TRBV4-1 with TRBJ2-7; D is perhaps TRBD2 (5 bases). Germline V CDR1 and CDR2: MGHRA, YSYEKL. This CDR3 has 15 amino acids. With 4 bases removed from V and 3 bases from J, the gap between germline ends came to 16 bases. CDR3 coding DNA: TGCGCCAGCAGCCCGACTAACCGGCCCAACTACGAGCAGTACTTC. This translates into CASSPTNRPNYEQYF.

This clone was counted a few times. V and J are TRBV9 and TRBJ1-1; D remains unclear. The CDR3 loop spans 16 amino acids. Trimming left V 0 bases short and J 0 bases short, with 12 bases between. Germline CDR1 and CDR2: SGDLS and YYNGEE. The chain's CDR3 is CASSVAMSGLNTEAFF. CDR3 DNA sequence: TGTGCCAGCAGCGTAGCTATGTCAGGACTGAACACTGAAGCTTTCTTT.

The rearrangement joins TRBV7-2 to TRBJ1-3; D is perhaps TRBD1 (6 bases). Trimming shortened V by 6 bases and J by 0 bases, and 12 bases separated the two germline ends. The CDR3 is 15 amino acids. Germline V CDR1 and CDR2: SGHTA, FQGNSA. The CDR3 nucleotides are TGTGCCAGCAGTCGACAGGCTGACTCTGGAAACACCATATATTTT. It is translated as CASSRQADSGNTIYF. The whole variable domain, filled in from reference TRBV7-2 and TRBJ1-3, reads GAGVSQSPSNKVTEKGKDVELRCDPISGHTALYWYRQSLGQGLEFLIYFQGNSAPDKSGLPSDRFSAERTGGSVSTLTIQRTQQEDSAVYLCASSRQADSGNTIYFGEGSWLTVV.

CDR3 coding DNA: TGTGCCAGCAGCCAGCTCTCCGACCACAGGGTTAACCACGAGCAGTACTTC. As protein: CASSQLSDHRVNHEQYF. The rearrangement links TRBV5-5 to TRBJ2-7; D is perhaps TRBD1 (6 bases). V was shortened by 4 bases and J by 5 bases, with 25 bases between the two germline ends. The CDR3 covers 17 residues. Germline V lookup: CDR1 SGHKS, CDR2 YYEKEE (reference sequence).

In this sample, this clone turned up once. This chain connects TRBV6-6 to TRBJ2-7, with 10 bases aligning to TRBD2. CDR1 and CDR2 (germline): MNHNY, SVGAGI (reference sequence). The CDR3 sequence is 15 residues long. The ends lost 0 bases at V and 4 bases at J; junction bases unmatched: 3. CDR3 amino acids: CASSYSSGGAYEQYF. The CDR3, as DNA: TGTGCCAGCAGTTACTCGAGCGGGGGGGCGTACGAGCAGTACTTC.

The chain has TRBV19 and TRBJ1-2, with a weak D call TRBD1 (6 bases). Germline V gene lookup returns CDR1 LNHDA and CDR2 SQIVND (reference sequence). V gave up 5 bases and J gave up 4 bases, with 17 bases separating them. The CDR3 sequence is 15 residues long. CDR3 sequence (DNA): TGTGCCAGTAGTCCGCCAGGAGGGGGGTTCTATGGCTACACCTTC. This gives the protein CASSPPGGGFYGYTF.

The V gene is TRBV5-6, the J gene TRBJ1-4, with D unresolved. The germline V gene has CDR1 SGHDT and CDR2 YYEEEE. The CDR3 runs 14 residues. V was clipped by 2 bases and J by 4 bases, with 9 bases between them. The CDR3 is CASSLGINNEKLFF. CDR3 DNA: TGTGCCAGCAGCTTAGGGATAAATAATGAAAAACTGTTTTTT.

The chain employs TRBV6-5 and TRBJ2-1; 8 nucleotides align to TRBD2. V lost 4 bases to trimming and J lost 2 bases; unmatched junction nucleotides: 7. The V gene's germline CDR1 is MNHEY and CDR2 SVGAGI. This CDR3 is 16 amino acids long. CDR3 protein: CASSSSGGLPYNEQFF. CDR3 DNA: TGTGCCAGCAGTTCGAGCGGGGGCCTTCCCTACAATGAGCAGTTCTTC.

The chain combines TRBV5-8 with TRBJ2-7; no definite D call. This CDR3 region has 15 residues. Per the germline V gene, CDR1 is SGHTS and CDR2 is YDEGEE. The ends were cut back, 4 bases at V and 3 bases at J, with 17 bases in the middle. The CDR3 region has the DNA TGTGCCAGCAGCCCGGGCCTACCTAAACTCTACGAGCAGTACTTC. It translates to CASSPGLPKLYEQYF.

The CDR3 region is CASSQTGVADTQYF. The CDR3 region has the DNA TGTGCCAGCAGCCAGACAGGGGTTGCAGATACGCAGTATTTT. The chain employs TRBV7-2 and TRBJ2-3, with 8 bases lining up with TRBD1. Germline V lookup: CDR1 SGHTA, CDR2 FQGNSA. This CDR3 is 14 amino acids long. Trimming took 5 bases from V and 4 from J; bases not matched to a gene: 5.

The chain couples TRBV19 to TRBJ2-1, with 11 nucleotides matching TRBD2. Germline V gene data show CDR1 as LNHDA and CDR2 as SQIVND (reference sequence). With V trimmed by 6 bases and J by 0 bases, 4 bases remained unmatched. This CDR3 is 16 amino acids long. The CDR3 sequence: CASSRSGRASYNEQFF. The CDR3 DNA reads as TGTGCCAGTAGCCGTAGCGGGAGGGCCTCCTACAATGAGCAGTTCTTC.

The genes are TRBV7-9 and TRBJ1-1, with D unresolved. Germline loops: CDR1 SEHNR, CDR2 FQNEAQ (reference sequence). Trimming took off 2 bases at V and 2 bases at J, with 9 bases between the two ends. The CDR3 contains 14 residues. The CDR3 region has the DNA TGTGCCAGCAGCTTATTCGGGGTCAACACTGAAGCTTTCTTT. Protein product: CASSLFGVNTEAFF.

J is TRBJ1-6 and V is TRBV5-5; D possibly corresponds to TRBD1 (6 bases). Germline V gene data show CDR1 as SGHKS and CDR2 as YYEKEE (reference sequence). The CDR3 has 15 amino acids. Trimming removed 4 bases at V and 8 bases at J, with 16 bases between. CDR3 nucleotide sequence: TGTGCCAGCAGCCGGCGACAGGTCGCCGATTCACCCCTCCACTTT. This gives the protein CASSRRQVADSPLHF.

CDR3 in DNA: TGTGCCAGCAGCGTCTCGGGGGCTGGAGGCTACACCTTC. This codes for CASSVSGAGGYTF. The rearrangement joins TRBV7-9 to TRBJ1-2; tentatively, D is TRBD1 (6 bases). CDR1 SEHNR and CDR2 FQNEAQ come from the germline V gene (reference sequence). The germline V and J ends were trimmed by 5 bases and 8 bases, with 15 bases remaining between them. This CDR3 region has 13 residues.

V and J are TRBV20-1 and TRBJ2-7; weak D call: TRBD2 (6 bases). The CDR3 has 11 residues. The V and J ends lost 6 bases and 6 bases respectively, with 12 bases between them. The germline V gene encodes CDR1 DFQATT and CDR2 SNEGSKA (reference sequence). This CDR3 is CSAGGHREQYF. CDR3 in DNA: TGCAGTGCGGGGGGTCACCGCGAGCAGTACTTC.

The chain uses TRBV9 and TRBJ1-2, with D maybe TRBD1 (5 bases). The CDR3 spans 17 residues. CDR1 and CDR2 from the germline V gene are SGDLS and YYNGEE. Trimming removed 0 bases from V and 2 bases from J, with 17 bases in between. Here the CDR3 reads CASSVVGGAQKNYGYTF. Written as DNA, the CDR3 is TGTGCCAGCAGCGTAGTTGGAGGGGCACAGAAAAACTATGGCTACACCTTC.

The J gene is TRBJ1-5, the V gene TRBV6-5; D is unclear. Trimming took off 6 bases at V and 0 bases at J, with 9 bases between the two ends. The CDR3 is made up of 14 amino acids. Germline values: CDR1 MNHEY, CDR2 SVGAGI. CDR3 sequence reads: CASRGPNSNQPQHF. Written as DNA, the CDR3 is TGTGCCAGCAGGGGTCCAAATAGCAATCAGCCCCAGCATTTT.

V gene TRBV7-2 combines with J gene TRBJ1-2, with 9 bases lining up with TRBD1. Looked up from germline, CDR1 is SGHTA and CDR2 is FQGNSA. The CDR3 sequence is 17 residues long. With 5 bases clipped from V and 0 bases from J, the junction kept 10 bases outside the gene matches. The DNA for the CDR3 is TGTGCCAGCAGCCCTAGACAGGGGGTATGGCCTAACTATGGCTACACCTTC. Residues: CASSPRQGVWPNYGYTF.

The chain recombines TRBV21-1 with TRBJ2-1; the DNA was not compared with TRBD2, the D call given in the table. TRBV21-1 is a pseudogene locus. The CDR3 totals 17 residues. The CDR3, as DNA: TGTGCCAGCATCGTCACATCAGGGACTAGCGGATACAATGAGCAGTTCTTC. Its protein is CASIVTSGTSGYNEQFF.

This clone showed up just a few times. The rearrangement uses TRBV10-1 and TRBJ2-1; weak D call: TRBD2 (6 bases). The V gene's germline CDR1 is WNHNN and CDR2 SYGVQD (reference sequence). V lost 7 bases, J lost 6 bases, and 7 bases lay in between. This CDR3 has 11 amino acids. The DNA for the CDR3 is TGCGCCAGCAAAGCGGGCAATGAGCAGTTCTTC. Residues: CASKAGNEQFF.

This rearrangement joins TRBV7-9 to TRBJ1-5, with D uncertain. CDR1 and CDR2 from the germline V gene are SEHNR and FQNEAQ (reference sequence). V lost 5 bases to trimming and J lost 4 bases, with 12 bases between them. This CDR3 has 14 amino acids. The CDR3 bases are TGTGCCAGCAGCAATCGGGGAGGGAATCAGCCCCAGCATTTT. Its translation is CASSNRGGNQPQHF.

This clone has more than one count but fewer than ten. The J gene is TRBJ2-2, the V gene TRBV9, with D perhaps TRBD1 (5 bases). V was shortened by 3 bases and J by 1 base, with 13 bases between the two germline ends. The CDR3 runs 16 residues. Germline CDR1 reads SGDLS; CDR2 reads YYNGEE. This CDR3 is CASSGRVGENTGELFF. The CDR3 nucleotides read TGTGCCAGCAGCGGACGAGTAGGGGAGAACACCGGGGAGCTGTTTTTT.